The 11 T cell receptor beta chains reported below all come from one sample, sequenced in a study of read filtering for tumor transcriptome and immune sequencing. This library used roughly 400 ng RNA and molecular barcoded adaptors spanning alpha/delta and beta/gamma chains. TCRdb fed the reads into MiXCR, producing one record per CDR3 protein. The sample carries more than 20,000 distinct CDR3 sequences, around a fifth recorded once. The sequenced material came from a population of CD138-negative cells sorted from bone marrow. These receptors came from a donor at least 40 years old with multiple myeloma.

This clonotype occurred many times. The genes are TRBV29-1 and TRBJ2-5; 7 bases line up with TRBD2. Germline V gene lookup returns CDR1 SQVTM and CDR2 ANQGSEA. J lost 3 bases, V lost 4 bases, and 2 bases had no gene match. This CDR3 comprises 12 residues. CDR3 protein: CSVGLAEETQYF. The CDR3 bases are TGCAGCGTTGGGCTAGCGGAAGAGACCCAGTACTTC.

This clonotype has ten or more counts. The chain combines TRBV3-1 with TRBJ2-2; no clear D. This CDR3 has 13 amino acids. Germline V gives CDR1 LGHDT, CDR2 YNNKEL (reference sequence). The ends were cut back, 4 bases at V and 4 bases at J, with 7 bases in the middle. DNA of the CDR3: TGTGCCAGCAGCCGTTTAACCACCGGGGAGCTGTTTTTT. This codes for CASSRLTTGELFF.

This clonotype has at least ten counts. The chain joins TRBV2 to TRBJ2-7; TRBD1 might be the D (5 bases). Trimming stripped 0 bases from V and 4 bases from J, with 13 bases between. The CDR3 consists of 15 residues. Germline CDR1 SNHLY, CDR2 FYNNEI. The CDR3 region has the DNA TGTGCCAGCAGTGAAGCCGGCAGGGTCGGGTACGAGCAGTACTTC. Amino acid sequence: CASSEAGRVGYEQYF. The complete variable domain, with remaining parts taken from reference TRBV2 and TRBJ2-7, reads EPEVTQTPSHQVTQMGQEVILRCVPISNHLYFYWYRQILGQKVEFLVSFYNNEISEKSEIFDDQFSVERPDGSNFTLKIRSTKLEDSAMYFCASSEAGRVGYEQYFGPGTRLTVT.

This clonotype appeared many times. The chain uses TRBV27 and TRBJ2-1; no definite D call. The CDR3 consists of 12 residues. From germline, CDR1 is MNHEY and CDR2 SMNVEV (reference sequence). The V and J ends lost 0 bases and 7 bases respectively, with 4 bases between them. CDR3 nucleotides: TGTGCCAGCAGTTTATCAGGAAATGAGCAGTTCTTC. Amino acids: CASSLSGNEQFF.

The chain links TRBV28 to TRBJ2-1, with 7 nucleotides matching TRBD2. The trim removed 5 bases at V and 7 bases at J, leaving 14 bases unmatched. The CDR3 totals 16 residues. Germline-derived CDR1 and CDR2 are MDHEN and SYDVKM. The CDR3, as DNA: TGTGCCAGCAGTCCGCACGAAGCGGGAAAGAATAATGAGCAGTTCTTC. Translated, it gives CASSPHEAGKNNEQFF. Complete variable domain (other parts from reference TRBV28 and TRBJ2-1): DVKVTQSSRYLVKRTGEKVFLECVQDMDHENMFWYRQDPGLGLRLIYFSYDVKMKEKGDIPEGYSVSREKKERFSLILESASTNQTSMYLCASSPHEAGKNNEQFFGPGTRLTVL.

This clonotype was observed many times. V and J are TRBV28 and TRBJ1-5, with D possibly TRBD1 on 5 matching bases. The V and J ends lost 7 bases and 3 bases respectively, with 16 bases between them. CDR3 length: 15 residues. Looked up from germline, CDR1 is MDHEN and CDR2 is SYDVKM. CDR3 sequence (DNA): TGTGCCAGCACGCAGCGGGGGGATTTCAATCAGCCCCAGCATTTT. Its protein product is CASTQRGDFNQPQHF. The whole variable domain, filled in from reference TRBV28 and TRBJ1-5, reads DVKVTQSSRYLVKRTGEKVFLECVQDMDHENMFWYRQDPGLGLRLIYFSYDVKMKEKGDIPEGYSVSREKKERFSLILESASTNQTSMYLCASTQRGDFNQPQHFGDGTRLSIL.

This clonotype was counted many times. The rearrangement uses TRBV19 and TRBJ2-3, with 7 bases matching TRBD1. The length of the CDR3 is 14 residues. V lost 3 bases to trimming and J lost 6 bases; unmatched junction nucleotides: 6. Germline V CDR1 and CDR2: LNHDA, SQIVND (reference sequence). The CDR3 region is CASSIEGAMDTQYF. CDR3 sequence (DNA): TGTGCCAGTAGTATTGAGGGGGCGATGGATACGCAGTATTTT.

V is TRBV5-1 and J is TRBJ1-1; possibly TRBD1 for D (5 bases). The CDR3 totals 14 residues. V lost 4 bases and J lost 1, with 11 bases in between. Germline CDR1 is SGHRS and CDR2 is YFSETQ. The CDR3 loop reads CASSLGTENTEAFF. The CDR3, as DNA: TGCGCCAGCAGCCTCGGGACGGAGAACACTGAAGCTTTCTTT.

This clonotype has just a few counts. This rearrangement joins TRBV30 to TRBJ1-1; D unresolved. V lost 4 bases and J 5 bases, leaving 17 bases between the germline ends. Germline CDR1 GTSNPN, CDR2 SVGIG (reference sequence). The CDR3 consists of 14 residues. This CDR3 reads CAWIRTVRVTEAFF. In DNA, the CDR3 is TGTGCCTGGATCCGGACCGTCCGCGTTACTGAAGCTTTCTTT.

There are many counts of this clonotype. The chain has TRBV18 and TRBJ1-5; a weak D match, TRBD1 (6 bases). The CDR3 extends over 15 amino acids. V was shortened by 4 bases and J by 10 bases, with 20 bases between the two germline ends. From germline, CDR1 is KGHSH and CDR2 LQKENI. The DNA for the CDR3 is TGTGCCAGCTCACTGGGGGGCCAAGCTACCGGACCCCAGCATTTT. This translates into CASSLGGQATGPQHF.

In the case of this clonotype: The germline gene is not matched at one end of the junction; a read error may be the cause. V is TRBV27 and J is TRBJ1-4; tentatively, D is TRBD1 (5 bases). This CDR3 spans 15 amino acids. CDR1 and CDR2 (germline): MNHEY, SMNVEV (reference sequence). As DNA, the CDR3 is TGTGCCAGTAGTTTAGGGACTAGCGGGAGTGATACGCGGTATTTT. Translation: CASSLGTSGSDTRYF.